What follows are 32 T cell receptor beta chains derived from one specimen sequenced in a study of blood T cell repertoires in COVID-19. The table came from immunoSEQ multiplex PCR; TCRdb's copy has only in-frame clones and leaves some out. This table holds about 200,000 clones, roughly nine tenths found once. The sequencing input was peripheral blood. These receptors all come from a woman aged 70-85 years with acute or convalescent COVID-19.

The chain couples TRBV7-2 to TRBJ1-5, with D maybe TRBD1 (5 bases). From germline, CDR1 is SGHTA and CDR2 FQGNSA. V was clipped by 1 base and J by 4 bases, with 11 bases between them. There are 15 residues in the CDR3. The CDR3 DNA reads TGTGCCAGCAGCTTAGATCGGGGGAGGAATCAGCCCCAGCATTTT. It codes for CASSLDRGRNQPQHF.

The chain uses TRBV7-5 and TRBJ1-1; the table's D gene call, TRBD1, was not cross checked with the DNA. TRBV7-5 is an annotated pseudogene. CDR3 length: 15 amino acids. The CDR3 sequence: CVRSLEGGLGTEAFF. In DNA form, the CDR3 reads TGTGTCAGAAGCTTAGAAGGTGGGCTTGGGACTGAAGCTTTCTTT.

The chain combines TRBV28 with TRBJ1-1; tentative D call: TRBD1 (5 bases). Germline CDR1 is MDHEN and CDR2 is SYDVKM. The CDR3 sequence is 12 residues long. The germline V and J ends were trimmed by 6 bases and 6 bases, with 11 bases remaining between them. The CDR3 here is CASRLRGAEAFF. CDR3 DNA sequence: TGTGCCAGCAGACTTAGGGGCGCTGAAGCTTTCTTT. Full variable domain (outside the CDR3, taken from reference TRBV28 and TRBJ1-1): DVKVTQSSRYLVKRTGEKVFLECVQDMDHENMFWYRQDPGLGLRLIYFSYDVKMKEKGDIPEGYSVSREKKERFSLILESASTNQTSMYLCASRLRGAEAFFGQGTRLTVV.

The chain couples TRBV5-5 to TRBJ2-5; D ambiguous. Between the trimmed V and J ends, which lost 0 bases and 1 base, there was a span of 16 bases. The CDR3 spans 17 residues. Germline V gene sequence: CDR1 SGHKS, CDR2 YYEKEE (reference sequence). The CDR3 spells CASSLVVWSGSQETQYF. The CDR3 DNA reads TGTGCCAGCAGCTTGGTGGTTTGGTCAGGTAGCCAAGAGACCCAGTACTTC. Supplemented by reference TRBV5-5 and TRBJ2-5, the full variable domain reads DAGVTQSPTHLIKTRGQQVTLRCSPISGHKSVSWYQQVLGQGPQFIFQYYEKEERGRGNFPDRFSARQFPNYSSELNVNALLLGDSALYLCASSLVVWSGSQETQYFGPGTRLLVL.

The chain is built from TRBV7-9 and TRBJ2-4, with D possibly TRBD1 on 5 matching bases. The length of the CDR3 is 14 residues. Deletions cut 3 bases from V and 7 bases from J, with 13 bases between. Per germline, CDR1 SEHNR and CDR2 FQNEAQ (reference sequence). The CDR3 bases are TGTGCCAGCAGCTTTTCCAGGGAAGGGAACATTCAGTACTTC. Its translation: CASSFSREGNIQYF.

In its sample, this clone was seen a few times. The gene calls are TRBV29-1 and TRBJ1-4, with D possibly TRBD1 on 6 matching bases. Looked up from germline, CDR1 is SQVTM and CDR2 is ANQGSEA. The CDR3 totals 15 residues. V was shortened by 5 bases and J by 0 bases, with 13 bases between the two germline ends. The DNA of the CDR3 is TGCAGCGTTAAACAGGGCCGCGCAACTAATGAAAAACTGTTTTTT. Amino acids: CSVKQGRATNEKLFF.

The V gene is TRBV12-5, the J gene TRBJ1-2; 9 bases match TRBD1. The CDR3 totals 16 residues. Germline CDR1 and CDR2: LGHNT and FRNRAP. J lost 6 bases, V lost 6 bases, and 14 bases had no gene match. The CDR3 spells CASGLSTRGQGNGYTF. The CDR3 nucleotides are TGTGCTAGTGGGTTGTCGACCCGGGGACAGGGAAATGGCTACACCTTC.

This rearrangement joins TRBV7-2 to TRBJ2-2, with D possibly TRBD1 on 6 matching bases. The V gene's germline CDR1 is SGHTA and CDR2 FQGNSA. V was trimmed by 6 bases and J by 7 bases, leaving 12 bases between them. CDR3 length equals 13 residues. The CDR3 loop reads CASSKGVSGELFF. In DNA form, the CDR3 reads TGTGCCAGCAGTAAGGGGGTCAGCGGGGAGCTGTTTTTT.

The chain employs TRBV7-2 and TRBJ1-3; D gene ambiguous. CDR1 SGHTA and CDR2 FQGNSA come from the germline V gene. The V and J ends lost 5 bases and 0 bases respectively, with 14 bases between them. This CDR3 comprises 16 residues. DNA for the CDR3: TGTGCCAGCAGCCCCGGTGGAGGCAGCTCTGGAAACACCATATATTTT. Translated, it gives CASSPGGGSSGNTIYF.

The chain couples TRBV4-2 to TRBJ2-1, with 13 nucleotides matching TRBD2. V trimming: 0 bases; J trimming: 9 bases; junction bases outside the gene matches: 8. Germline V gives CDR1 LGHNA, CDR2 YNFKEQ. There are 17 residues in the CDR3. CDR3 coding DNA: TGTGCCAGCAGCCAAGAGCCACTAGCGGGGGGGCGAGGTGAGCAGTTCTTC. Its translation is CASSQEPLAGGRGEQFF.

The chain links TRBV6-1 to TRBJ2-6; 7 nucleotides agree with TRBD1. Germline CDR1 reads MNHNS; CDR2 reads SASEGT. V shed 4 bases and J 0 bases; nucleotides not matched to a gene: 9. This CDR3 is 18 amino acids long. The CDR3 spells CASSAKTGKNSGANVLTF. The CDR3 DNA reads TGTGCCAGCAGTGCGAAGACAGGGAAAAACTCTGGGGCCAACGTCCTGACTTTC.

This chain connects TRBV6-6 to TRBJ1-1; D unclear. The CDR3 spans 13 residues. Between the trimmed V and J ends, which lost 0 bases and 3 bases, there was a span of 5 bases. Germline CDR1 and CDR2: MNHNY and SVGAGI (reference sequence). The CDR3 coding sequence is TGTGCCAGCAGTTACTCGGAGGACACTGAAGCTTTCTTT. Translation gives CASSYSEDTEAFF.

The chain couples TRBV5-5 to TRBJ1-5; 9 positions match TRBD1. Germline V lookup: CDR1 SGHKS, CDR2 YYEKEE (reference sequence). This CDR3 has 14 residues. Trimming removed 4 bases from V and 7 bases from J; junction bases left unmatched: 6. CDR3 DNA: TGTGCCAGCAGCGAAGGGACAGGGCGGCAGCCCCAGCATTTT. It yields the protein CASSEGTGRQPQHF.

The V gene is TRBV27, the J gene TRBJ1-2, with TRBD1 matching over 8 bases. The CDR3 extends over 16 amino acids. Trimming at V came to 0 bases and at J to 1 base, leaving 4 bases not matched to a gene. Per the germline V gene, CDR1 is MNHEY and CDR2 is SMNVEV (reference sequence). This CDR3 reads CASSLSGDRSNYGYTF. CDR3 DNA sequence: TGTGCCAGCAGTTTATCAGGGGACAGGAGTAACTATGGCTACACCTTC.

This sequence joins TRBV5-4 and TRBJ2-5, with D possibly being TRBD2 (5 bases). The V gene lost 1 base and the J gene lost 3 bases, with 7 bases spanning the gap. The CDR3 extends over 13 amino acids. Germline CDR1 SGHNT, CDR2 YYREEE (reference sequence). CDR3 residues: CASSLKGEETQYF. CDR3 bases: TGTGCCAGCAGCTTGAAGGGAGAAGAGACCCAGTACTTC.

The genes are TRBV9 and TRBJ2-7; D possibly corresponds to TRBD2 (7 bases). CDR3 length: 14 amino acids. Trimming removed 4 bases from V and 6 bases from J, with 17 bases in between. The germline V gene encodes CDR1 SGDLS and CDR2 YYNGEE. CDR3 residues: CASSPRGGGSEQYF. The CDR3 DNA reads as TGTGCCAGCAGCCCTCGTGGCGGGGGCTCCGAGCAGTACTTC.

J is TRBJ2-3 and V is TRBV6-1; D not certain. This CDR3 has 15 residues. Germline V gives CDR1 MNHNS, CDR2 SASEGT. V shed 0 bases and J shed 2 bases, with 9 bases lying between them. The CDR3 region has the DNA TGTGCCAGCAGTGAAGCGCTGCGCACCACAGATACGCAGTATTTT. This gives the protein CASSEALRTTDTQYF.

The CDR3 coding sequence is TGCGCCAGCAGCTCAGGTCAGGGTATAGATACGCAGTATTTT. This sequence encodes CASSSGQGIDTQYF. This sequence joins TRBV5-1 and TRBJ2-3; D is perhaps TRBD1 (5 bases). Between the trimmed V and J ends, which lost 3 bases and 5 bases, there was a span of 13 bases. The CDR3 is made up of 14 amino acids. Germline V CDR1 and CDR2: SGHRS, YFSETQ. The full variable domain, in which reference TRBV5-1 and TRBJ2-3 provide the parts outside the CDR3, is KAGVTQTPRYLIKTRGQQVTLSCSPISGHRSVSWYQQTPGQGLQFLFEYFSETQRNKGNFPGRFSGRQFSNSRSEMNVSTLELGDSALYLCASSSGQGIDTQYFGPGTRLTVL.

J is TRBJ2-1 and V is TRBV19; 12 positions match TRBD2. This CDR3 is 18 amino acids long. Looked up from germline, CDR1 is LNHDA and CDR2 is SQIVND (reference sequence). The trim removed 3 bases at V and 9 bases at J, leaving 15 bases unmatched. CDR3 coding DNA: TGTGCCAGTAGTATGATGCCTGGGACTAGCGGGCGACGGTCTGAGCAGTTCTTC. Amino acids: CASSMMPGTSGRRSEQFF.

The chain has TRBV6-2 or TRBV6-3 and TRBJ2-5, with a weak D call TRBD1 (5 bases). The CDR3 loop spans 16 amino acids. The V and J ends lost 0 bases and 2 bases respectively, with 13 bases between them. Germline-derived CDR1 and CDR2 are MNHEY and SVGEGT. Written as DNA, the CDR3 is TGTGCCAGCAGTTACTCGGGCGCAACAGGACAAGAGACCCAGTACTTC. Translation: CASSYSGATGQETQYF.

The rearrangement links TRBV7-2 to TRBJ2-1; D not certain. V was pared by 5 bases and J by 9 bases, with 14 bases between. In germline, CDR1 is SGHTA, CDR2 FQGNSA. CDR3 length: 13 residues. CDR3 amino acids: CASSLTSYLEQFF. CDR3 in DNA: TGTGCCAGCAGCCTAACGAGCTACCTTGAGCAGTTCTTC.

This chain uses TRBV5-4 with TRBJ1-6, with 7 bases identical to TRBD1. From germline, CDR1 is SGHNT and CDR2 YYREEE (reference sequence). The CDR3 runs to 13 residues. V was clipped by 2 bases and J by 10 bases; unmatched bases: 3. The CDR3 sequence is CASSLDRESPLHF. Written as DNA, the CDR3 is TGTGCCAGCAGCTTAGACAGGGAGTCACCCCTCCACTTT.

The J gene is TRBJ2-7, the V gene TRBV27; 8 bases agree with TRBD1. The CDR3 loop spans 14 amino acids. J gave up 4 bases and V 4 bases, and 6 bases lay outside the gene matches. Germline CDR1 reads MNHEY; CDR2 reads SMNVEV (reference sequence). The CDR3 DNA follows: TGTGCCAGCAGTTATCGGCAGGGGGCTTACGAGCAGTACTTC. It is translated as CASSYRQGAYEQYF.

This clone was counted a few times. The rearrangement links TRBV6-5 to TRBJ1-6, with 7 bases fitting TRBD1. V lost 6 bases and J lost 6; bases outside the gene matches: 5. The CDR3 length is 14 residues. Germline-derived CDR1 and CDR2 are MNHEY and SVGAGI. In DNA, the CDR3 is TGTGCCAGCAGCCTGGGACAGATTAATTCACCCCTCCACTTT. Encoded protein: CASSLGQINSPLHF.

The rearrangement links TRBV11-2 to TRBJ1-1; D gene uncertain. This CDR3 spans 13 amino acids. Trimming cost V 6 bases and J 4 bases, with 12 bases left between them. Germline assignment: CDR1 SGHAT and CDR2 FQNNGV. This CDR3 reads CASRREGSTEAFF. The CDR3 bases are TGTGCCAGCAGGCGGGAAGGGAGCACTGAAGCTTTCTTT.

The count of this clone is one. The J gene is TRBJ2-3, the V gene TRBV9; weak D call: TRBD1 (5 bases). CDR3 length: 16 amino acids. Trimming pared 4 bases from V and 2 bases from J, leaving 17 bases between. CDR1 and CDR2 (germline): SGDLS, YYNGEE. The CDR3 region is CASSPIDSPHTDTQYF. Written as DNA, the CDR3 is TGTGCCAGCAGCCCCATAGACAGCCCACACACAGATACGCAGTATTTT.

This chain connects TRBV15 to TRBJ1-4; TRBD1 agrees at 9 bases. CDR1 is LNHNV, CDR2 YYDKDF, per germline (reference sequence). The CDR3 covers 16 residues. V shed 2 bases and J 7 bases; nucleotides not matched to a gene: 8. The CDR3 nucleotides read TGTGCCACCAGCAGATCCTTACAGGGGGCAGGTGAAAAACTGTTTTTT. It codes for CATSRSLQGAGEKLFF.

A remark on this clone: Distinct nucleotide sequences in the sample also encode this CDR3. The V and J genes are TRBV7-2 and TRBJ2-7; 9 positions agree with TRBD2. From germline, CDR1 is SGHTA and CDR2 FQGNSA. Losses at the gene ends were 3 bases for V and 2 bases for J; bases not matched to a gene: 2. The length of the CDR3 is 14 residues. This CDR3 reads CASSLAGGPYEQYF. DNA of the CDR3: TGTGCCAGCAGCTTGGCGGGAGGGCCCTACGAGCAGTACTTC.

This rearrangement joins TRBV2 to TRBJ2-4; D is possibly TRBD1 (6 bases). Germline CDR1 SNHLY, CDR2 FYNNEI. V was clipped by 6 bases and J by 0 bases, with 12 bases between them. The CDR3 has 15 amino acids. CDR3 region: CASREQGLAKNIQYF. In DNA form, the CDR3 reads TGTGCCAGCAGAGAACAGGGTCTAGCCAAAAACATTCAGTACTTC.

V and J are TRBV15 and TRBJ1-5; tentatively, D is TRBD1 (6 bases). Germline V gives CDR1 LNHNV, CDR2 YYDKDF (reference sequence). V lost 1 base to trimming and J lost 6 bases, with 13 bases between them. There are 15 residues in the CDR3. CDR3 amino acids: CATSRVRTEAQPQHF. In DNA, the CDR3 is TGTGCCACCAGCAGAGTTAGGACAGAGGCTCAGCCCCAGCATTTT.

This clone turned up a few times. The rearrangement joins TRBV11-3 to TRBJ2-1, with 14 nucleotides matching TRBD2. CDR1 and CDR2 (germline): SGHNT, YENEEA. With V trimmed by 5 bases and J by 2 bases, 8 bases remained unmatched. This CDR3 region has 18 residues. CDR3 amino acids: CASSPGTSGSIPYNEQFF. The CDR3 region has the DNA TGTGCCAGCAGCCCAGGGACTAGCGGGAGTATCCCCTACAATGAGCAGTTCTTC.

This clone was detected once. This chain links TRBV7-2 with TRBJ2-7, with TRBD2 identical over 10 bases. Germline V gene sequence: CDR1 SGHTA, CDR2 FQGNSA. CDR3 length equals 17 residues. V trimming: 1 base; J trimming: 5 bases; junction bases outside the gene matches: 11. The CDR3 reads CASSLGLAGVLFHEQYF. Here the CDR3 DNA reads TGTGCCAGCAGCTTAGGGCTAGCGGGAGTCCTTTTCCACGAGCAGTACTTC.